A single sample gave rise to the 12 T cell receptor beta chains below, sequenced in a study of CD8 T cells in Susac syndrome. Reverse transcription of about 0.5 to 1 ug RNA used random hexamers. TCRdb analysed the immunoSEQ multiplex PCR reads with MiXCR anew, one entry per CDR3 protein. The sample lists approximately 200,000 distinct CDR3 sequences, roughly 94% occurring once. Sequencing used CD4+ T cells from PBMCs. Receptors originate from a human donor with multiple sclerosis.

CDR3 coding DNA: TGTGCCAGCAGCATTGGACAGGGAAGGGCCTATGGCTACACCTTC. This codes for CASSIGQGRAYGYTF. This rearrangement joins TRBV3-1 to TRBJ1-2; TRBD1 agrees at 8 bases. With 5 bases clipped from V and 4 bases from J, the junction kept 9 bases outside the gene matches. Germline CDR1 reads LGHDT; CDR2 reads YNNKEL (reference sequence). CDR3 size: 15 residues.

This clonotype has just a few counts. The rearrangement joins TRBV29-1 to TRBJ1-1; tentative D call: TRBD1 (6 bases). This CDR3 comprises 12 residues. The germline V and J ends were trimmed by 7 bases and 0 bases, with 9 bases remaining between them. Germline CDR1 reads SQVTM; CDR2 reads ANQGSEA. CDR3 in amino acids: CSAGGMNTEAFF. Written as DNA, the CDR3 is TGCAGCGCTGGGGGCATGAACACTGAAGCTTTCTTT.

The V gene is TRBV23-1, the J gene TRBJ2-7, with D possibly being TRBD1 or TRBD2 (5 bases each). TRBV23-1 is noted as an ORF with a role that remains uncertain. This CDR3 has 17 amino acids. V gave up 3 bases and J gave up 4 bases, with 22 bases separating them. The CDR3 nucleotides are TGCGCCAGCAGTCACTTTGGGACCGTTCAGATTCGGTACGAGCAGTACTTC. Its translation is CASSHFGTVQIRYEQYF.

The V and J genes are TRBV3-1 and TRBJ2-6; no definite D call. Germline V gives CDR1 LGHDT, CDR2 YNNKEL (reference sequence). CDR3 length equals 15 residues. Trimming pared 0 bases from V and 2 bases from J, leaving 5 bases between. CDR3 amino acids: CASSQDLTGANVLTF. The CDR3 DNA reads TGTGCCAGCAGCCAAGACTTAACTGGGGCCAACGTCCTGACTTTC.

The chain combines TRBV30 with TRBJ1-2; D gene uncertain. Germline V gene sequence: CDR1 GTSNPN, CDR2 SVGIG (reference sequence). CDR3 length: 14 residues. Trimming cost V 2 bases and J 2 bases, with 12 bases left between them. Here the CDR3 DNA reads TGTGCCTGGAGTTCGGTCAGAGGCAACTATGGCTACACCTTC. This gives the protein CAWSSVRGNYGYTF.

This chain links TRBV5-4 with TRBJ1-2, with D unclear. CDR3 size: 16 residues. V lost 4 bases and J 4 bases, leaving 20 bases between the germline ends. The V gene's germline CDR1 is SGHNT and CDR2 YYREEE (reference sequence). The CDR3 protein is CASSTRSGPAVYGYTF. CDR3 DNA sequence: TGTGCCAGCAGCACCCGCTCTGGACCGGCGGTCTATGGCTACACCTTC.

The chain uses TRBV7-9 and TRBJ2-1; TRBD2 agrees at 7 bases. Germline CDR1 is SEHNR and CDR2 is FQNEAQ (reference sequence). The V gene end was trimmed by 3 bases and the J gene end by 6 bases; junction bases not matched to a gene: 5. This CDR3 region has 14 residues. CDR3 amino acids: CASSFGGGLNEQFF. DNA for the CDR3: TGTGCCAGCAGCTTCGGCGGGGGACTCAATGAGCAGTTCTTC.

V and J are TRBV14 and TRBJ1-1; no clear D. The V gene lost 3 bases and the J gene lost 3 bases, with 14 bases spanning the gap. Looked up from germline, CDR1 is SGHDN and CDR2 is FVKESK. The CDR3 sequence is 15 residues long. This CDR3 is CASSQGPAYHTEAFF. The CDR3 region has the DNA TGTGCCAGCAGCCAGGGCCCGGCATATCACACTGAAGCTTTCTTT.

This rearrangement joins TRBV3-1 to TRBJ2-1, with 8 bases aligning to TRBD2. There are 15 residues in the CDR3. The V segment lost 0 bases and the J segment 4 bases; nucleotides outside the gene matches: 2. CDR1 and CDR2 from the germline V gene are LGHDT and YNNKEL (reference sequence). The CDR3 sequence is CASSQEIAGYNEQFF. CDR3 in DNA: TGTGCCAGCAGCCAAGAAATAGCGGGGTACAATGAGCAGTTCTTC.

DNA of the CDR3: TGCAGCGTTGAAAAGACGGGGGCCACAGATACGCAGTATTTT. It codes for CSVEKTGATDTQYF. This sequence joins TRBV29-1 and TRBJ2-3, with D perhaps TRBD1 or TRBD2 (6 bases each). Trimming removed 2 bases at V and 2 bases at J, with 11 bases between. The CDR3 runs 14 residues. Germline V gene lookup returns CDR1 SQVTM and CDR2 ANQGSEA.

This sequence joins TRBV12-3 or TRBV12-4 and TRBJ2-5, with D uncertain. The CDR3 is 11 residues long. Trimming shortened V by 7 bases and J by 4 bases, and 7 bases separated the two germline ends. CDR3 bases: TGTGCCAGCAAATCTCTAGAGACCCAGTACTTC. Translation gives CASKSLETQYF.

The J gene is TRBJ2-3, the V gene TRBV20-1; possibly TRBD2 for D (5 bases). Germline CDR1 is DFQATT and CDR2 is SNEGSKA (reference sequence). The CDR3 has 13 amino acids. Between the trimmed V and J ends, which lost 1 base and 2 bases, there was a span of 7 bases. The CDR3 loop reads CSARASNTDTQYF. CDR3 DNA sequence: TGCAGTGCTAGAGCTAGCAACACAGATACGCAGTATTTT.